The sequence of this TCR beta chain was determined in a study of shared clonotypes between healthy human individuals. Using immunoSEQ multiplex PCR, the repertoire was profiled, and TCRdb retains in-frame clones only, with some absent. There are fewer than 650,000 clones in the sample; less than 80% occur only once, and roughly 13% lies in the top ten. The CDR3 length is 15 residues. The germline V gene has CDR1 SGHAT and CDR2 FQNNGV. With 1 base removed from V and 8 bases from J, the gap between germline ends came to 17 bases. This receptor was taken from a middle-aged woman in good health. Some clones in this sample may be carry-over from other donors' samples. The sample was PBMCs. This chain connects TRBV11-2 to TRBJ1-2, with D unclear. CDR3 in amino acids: CASSLVAGRTMGYTF. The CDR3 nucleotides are TGTGCCAGCAGCTTAGTCGCCGGCAGAACTATGGGCTACACCTTC. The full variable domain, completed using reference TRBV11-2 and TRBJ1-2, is EAGVAQSPRYKIIEKRQSVAFWCNPISGHATLYWYQQILGQGPKLLIQFQNNGVVDDSQLPKDRFSAERLKGVDSTLKIQPAKLEDSAVYLCASSLVAGRTMGYTFGSGTRLTVV.